The rows below give T cell receptor beta chains drawn from one sample of a study of control samples from healthy donors and cancer patients. Clones were read by immunoSEQ multiplex PCR, and TCRdb kept only the in-frame ones, dropping some. The sample holds around 120,000 clones, approximately 93% seen once. The specimen was blood. The source is a man younger than 45 in good health. Each CDR3 is given with its conserved first and last residue. D genes are given only for firm matches. The size entry is marked missing in some rows and otherwise reads once, few, many or a size class.

few NA TRBJ1-1 TRBV19 CASSISVYTEAFF TGTGCCAGTAGTATCTCTGTCTACACTGAAGCTTTCTTT
NA NA TRBJ2-1 TRBV10-3 CAISEVGSHEQFF TGTGCCATCAGTGAGGTAGGGTCCCATGAGCAGTTCTTC
once NA TRBJ1-1 TRBV28 CASSYRQEAFF TGTGCCAGCAGCTACCGACAGGAAGCTTTCTTT
NA TRBD1 TRBJ1-1 TRBV2 CASGYRGFTEAFF TGTGCCAGCGGCTACAGGGGGTTCACTGAAGCTTTCTTT
NA NA TRBJ2-2 TRBV11-1 CASSLRWGRNTGELFF TGTGCCAGCAGCTTAAGATGGGGCAGAAACACCGGGGAGCTGTTTTTT
NA NA TRBJ1-1 TRBV28 CASRVGTEAFF TGTGCCAGCCGGGTTGGGACTGAAGCTTTCTTT
once NA TRBJ1-1 TRBV28 CASLDRSRIEAFF TGTGCCAGTCTAGATCGGTCGAGGATTGAAGCTTTCTTT
NA NA TRBJ1-2 TRBV5-8 CASSLAQDYGYTF TGTGCCAGCAGCTTGGCACAAGACTATGGCTACACCTTC
NA TRBD2 TRBJ2-3 TRBV27 CASSPPGLAGIIAGTDTQYF TGTGCCAGCAGTCCCCCGGGACTAGCGGGAATAATCGCTGGCACAGATACGCAGTATTTT
NA NA TRBJ2-1 TRBV10-2 CASITGNEQFF TGCGCCAGCATAACCGGGAATGAGCAGTTCTTC
NA NA TRBJ1-1 TRBV11-2 CASSSDRVGNTEAFF TGTGCCAGCAGTTCCGACCGGGTGGGGAACACTGAAGCTTTCTTT
NA NA TRBJ1-3 TRBV28 CASSLQGNTIYF TGTGCCAGCAGTTTGCAGGGAAACACCATATATTTT
NA TRBD2 TRBJ2-3 TRBV5-6 CASSLVTSGVPSTDTQYF TGTGCCAGCAGCTTGGTGACTAGCGGGGTCCCTAGCACAGATACGCAGTATTTT
NA NA TRBJ2-7 TRBV3-1/TRBV3-2 CASSQDPVIRAYEQYF TGTGCCAGCAGCCAAGATCCAGTGATTCGGGCCTACGAGCAGTACTTC
NA TRBD1 TRBJ1-2 TRBV13 CASSSGTGGNSNYGYTF TGTGCCAGCAGCTCCGGGACAGGGGGCAATTCTAACTATGGCTACACCTTC
NA NA TRBJ1-2 TRBV10-3 CAISDWTLYGYTF TGTGCCATCAGTGATTGGACACTCTATGGCTACACCTTC
NA TRBD1 TRBJ1-6 TRBV18 CASSPGRVRGDSPLHF TGTGCCAGCTCACCCGGCAGGGTCAGGGGGGATTCACCCCTCCACTTT
NA NA TRBJ1-2 TRBV5-1 CASSWDTNYGYTF TGCGCCAGCAGCTGGGACACTAACTATGGCTACACCTTC
NA NA TRBJ1-4 TRBV20-1 CSASGEKLFF TGCAGTGCTAGCGGTGAAAAACTGTTTTTT
NA NA TRBJ1-5 TRBV27 CASSPTGGVRRPQHF TGTGCCAGCAGTCCTACTGGAGGGGTAAGGAGGCCCCAGCATTTT
NA TRBD2 TRBJ2-7 TRBV24-1 CATSDVGGAYSYEQYF TGTGCCACCAGTGATGTCGGGGGGGCCTACTCCTACGAGCAGTACTTC
NA NA TRBJ1-1 TRBV5-1 CASSREEANTEAFF TGCGCCAGCAGCCGCGAGGAGGCTAACACTGAAGCTTTCTTT
NA NA TRBJ1-3 TRBV6-1 CASSEAITGRTGNTIYF TGTGCCAGCAGTGAAGCCATCACCGGGAGGACTGGAAACACCATATATTTT
NA NA TRBJ1-3 TRBV5-1 CASSLAGQGGGNTIYF TGCGCCAGCAGCTTGGCCGGGCAGGGAGGAGGAAACACCATATATTTT
once TRBD1 TRBJ1-2 TRBV2 CASKNDGGGQGSYTF TGTGCCAGCAAAAACGATGGGGGAGGACAGGGGAGCTACACCTTC
NA NA TRBJ1-6 TRBV6-4 CASSDGLNSPLHF TGTGCCAGCAGTGACGGCCTCAATTCACCCCTCCACTTT
NA NA TRBJ1-1 TRBV19 CASSLMDTEAFF TGTGCCAGTAGCCTAATGGACACTGAAGCTTTCTTT
NA TRBD2 TRBJ2-1 TRBV4-2 CASSQALGGGASDEQFF TGTGCCAGCAGCCAAGCGTTGGGCGGGGGGGCCTCGGATGAGCAGTTCTTC